This T cell receptor beta chain was sequenced in a study of immune evolution from preneoplasia to lung adenocarcinoma. As for the study in general: HLA loss of heterozygosity: 7% AIS, about 15% MIA, about 35% ADC, none AAH.

Assay: immunoSEQ multiplex PCR; the TCRdb copy retains only in-frame clones and omits some. The sample lists around 13,000 clones; roughly 80% were seen once. Whole-study findings and limits: Normal lung had the highest top T cell clone frequencies.

From germline, CDR1 is MNHNY and CDR2 SVGAGI (reference sequence). This CDR3 spans 11 amino acids. With 3 bases removed from V and 11 bases from J, the gap between germline ends came to 10 bases. Between the mid-2010s and the late 2010s, patients underwent resection in Japan or China. Nucleic acids came from premalignant or tumor cells enriched by macro-dissection. As concerns this clone: The antigen is unknown.

The sequencing input was FFPE minimally invasive lung adenocarcinoma tissue. The chain recombines TRBV6-6 with TRBJ1-1; no definite D call. The clonotype comes from a person aged 65 to 85 with lung adenocarcinoma. CDR3 region: CASSYEGYAFF. CDR3 in DNA: TGTGCCAGCAGTTATGAGGGTTATGCTTTCTTT.